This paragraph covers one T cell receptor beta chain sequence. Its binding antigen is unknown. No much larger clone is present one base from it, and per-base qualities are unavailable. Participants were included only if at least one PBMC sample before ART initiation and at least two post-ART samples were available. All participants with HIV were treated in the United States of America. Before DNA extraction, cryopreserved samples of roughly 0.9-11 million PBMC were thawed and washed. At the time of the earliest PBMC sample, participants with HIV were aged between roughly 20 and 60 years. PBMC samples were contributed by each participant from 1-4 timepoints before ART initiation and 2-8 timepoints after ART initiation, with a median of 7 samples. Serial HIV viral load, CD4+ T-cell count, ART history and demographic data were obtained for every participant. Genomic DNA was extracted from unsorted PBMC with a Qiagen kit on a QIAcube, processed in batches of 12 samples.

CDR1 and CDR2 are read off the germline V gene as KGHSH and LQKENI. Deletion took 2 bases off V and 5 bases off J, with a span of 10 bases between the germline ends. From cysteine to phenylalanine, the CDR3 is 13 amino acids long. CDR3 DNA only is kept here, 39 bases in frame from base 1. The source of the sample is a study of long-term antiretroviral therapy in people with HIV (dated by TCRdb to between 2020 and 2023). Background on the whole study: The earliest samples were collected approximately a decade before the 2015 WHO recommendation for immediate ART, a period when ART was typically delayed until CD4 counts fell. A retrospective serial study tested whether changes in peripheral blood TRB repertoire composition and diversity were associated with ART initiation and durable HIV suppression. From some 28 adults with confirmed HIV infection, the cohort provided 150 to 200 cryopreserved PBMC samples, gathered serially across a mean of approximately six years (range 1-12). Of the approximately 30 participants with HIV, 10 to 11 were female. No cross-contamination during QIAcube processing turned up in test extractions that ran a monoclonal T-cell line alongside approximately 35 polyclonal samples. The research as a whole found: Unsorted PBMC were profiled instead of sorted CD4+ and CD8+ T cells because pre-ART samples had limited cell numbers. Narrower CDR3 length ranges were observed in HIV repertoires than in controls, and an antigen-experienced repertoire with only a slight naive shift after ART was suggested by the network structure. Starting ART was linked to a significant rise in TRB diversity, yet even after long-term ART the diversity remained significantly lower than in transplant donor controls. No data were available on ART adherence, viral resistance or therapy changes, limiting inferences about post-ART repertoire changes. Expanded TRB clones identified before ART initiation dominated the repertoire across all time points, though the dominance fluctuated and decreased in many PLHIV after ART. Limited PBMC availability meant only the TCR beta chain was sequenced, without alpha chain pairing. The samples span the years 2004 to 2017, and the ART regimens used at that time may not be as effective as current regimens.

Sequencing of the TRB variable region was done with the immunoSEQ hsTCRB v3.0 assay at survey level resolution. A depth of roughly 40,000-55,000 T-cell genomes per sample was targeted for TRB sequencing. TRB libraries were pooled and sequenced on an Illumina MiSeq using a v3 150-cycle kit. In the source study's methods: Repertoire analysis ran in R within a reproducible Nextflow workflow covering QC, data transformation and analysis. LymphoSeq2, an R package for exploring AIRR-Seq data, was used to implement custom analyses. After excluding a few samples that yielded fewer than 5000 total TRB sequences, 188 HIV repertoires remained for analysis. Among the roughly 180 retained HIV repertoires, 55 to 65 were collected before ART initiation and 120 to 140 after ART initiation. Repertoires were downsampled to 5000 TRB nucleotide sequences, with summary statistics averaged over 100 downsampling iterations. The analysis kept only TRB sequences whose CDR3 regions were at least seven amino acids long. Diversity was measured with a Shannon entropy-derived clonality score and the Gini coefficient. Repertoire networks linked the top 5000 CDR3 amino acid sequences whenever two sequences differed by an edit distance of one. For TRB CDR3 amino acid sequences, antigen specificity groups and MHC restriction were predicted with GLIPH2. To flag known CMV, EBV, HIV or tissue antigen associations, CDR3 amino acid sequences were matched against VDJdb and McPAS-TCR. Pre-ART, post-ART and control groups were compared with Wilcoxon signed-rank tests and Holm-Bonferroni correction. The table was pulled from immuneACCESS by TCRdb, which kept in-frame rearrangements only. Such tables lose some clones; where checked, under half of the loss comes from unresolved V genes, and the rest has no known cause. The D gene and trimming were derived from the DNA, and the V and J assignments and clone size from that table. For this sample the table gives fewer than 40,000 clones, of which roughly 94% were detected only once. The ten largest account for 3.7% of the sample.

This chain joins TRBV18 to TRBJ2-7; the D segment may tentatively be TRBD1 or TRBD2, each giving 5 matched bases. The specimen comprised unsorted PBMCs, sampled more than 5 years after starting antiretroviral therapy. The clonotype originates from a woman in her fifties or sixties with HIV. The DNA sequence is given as TGTGCCAGCTCACCAGGGGGTTTTAACGAGCAGTACTTC. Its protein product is CASSPGGFNEQYF.